The 17 T cell receptor beta chains below were found in one sample sequenced in a study. Via MiXCR, TCRdb re-called the 5' RACE reads, giving one row per CDR3 protein. The sample yields approximately 58,000 distinct CDR3 sequences, about 28% seen once. Cells sorted as Tregs were CD4+, CD25+ and CD127-/low. Sequencing was performed on tumor-infiltrating Tregs sorted from the breast tumor. The receptor source for this set is a female donor with breast cancer.

This clonotype was counted a few times. The genes are TRBV12-3 or TRBV12-4 and TRBJ1-2; D is possibly TRBD1 (6 bases). Trimming pared 6 bases from V and 8 bases from J, leaving 19 bases between. The CDR3 extends over 14 amino acids. Here the CDR3 reads CASSPQGGVRGYTF. In nucleotides, the CDR3 is TGTGCCAGCAGCCCTCAAGGGGGGGTTCGGGGCTACACCTTC.

The table lists this clonotype with a few counts. The chain combines TRBV20-1 with TRBJ2-7, with a tentative D call TRBD1 (5 bases). Deletions cut 0 bases from V and 2 bases from J, with 14 bases between. In germline, CDR1 is DFQATT, CDR2 SNEGSKA (reference sequence). This CDR3 contains 15 residues. CDR3 residues: CSARDLARATYEQYF. CDR3 bases: TGCAGTGCTAGAGATCTGGCCAGGGCTACCTACGAGCAGTACTTC.

This chain connects TRBV5-4 to TRBJ1-1, with D maybe TRBD1 (5 bases). The CDR3 is 14 amino acids. The V and J ends lost 4 bases and 10 bases respectively, with 20 bases between them. Germline CDR1 reads SGHNT; CDR2 reads YYREEE (reference sequence). CDR3 nucleotide sequence: TGTGCCAGCAGCCTGGAGTTGAACCAGGGTATAGCTTTCTTT. Protein: CASSLELNQGIAFF.

This clonotype was seen a handful of times. This chain uses TRBV12-3 or TRBV12-4 with TRBJ1-5; D is unclear. Trimming removed 2 bases at V and 6 bases at J, with 11 bases between. CDR3 size: 14 residues. The CDR3 DNA sequence: TGTGCCAGCAGTTTACGGGCAGGAGGTCAGCCCCAGCATTTT. Its translation: CASSLRAGGQPQHF.

Of note for this clonotype: This may be a read error: a much more frequent sequence differs by one nucleotide. The chain carries TRBV18 and TRBJ1-2, with D maybe TRBD1 (6 bases). This CDR3 region has 13 residues. Germline CDR1 is KGHSH and CDR2 is LQKENI. The CDR3 DNA is TGTGCCAACTCAGACAGGACTAACTATGGCTACACCTTC. This translates into CANSDRTNYGYTF.

CDR3 amino acids: CASSFRGSRTQYF. Written as DNA, the CDR3 is TGTGCCAGCAGTTTCCGGGGCAGCAGGACCCAGTACTTC. The V gene is TRBV28, the J gene TRBJ2-5, with D perhaps TRBD1 or TRBD2 (5 bases each). This CDR3 has 13 residues. V dropped 3 bases and J dropped 7 bases, with 12 bases sitting between them. Looked up from germline, CDR1 is MDHEN and CDR2 is SYDVKM.

This clonotype was observed a handful of times. The chain has TRBV5-1 and TRBJ2-5; 14 bases are shared with TRBD2. The CDR3 has 17 residues. Germline-derived CDR1 and CDR2 are SGHRS and YFSETQ. Trimming at V came to 0 bases and at J to 1 base, leaving 2 bases not matched to a gene. CDR3 region: CASSLGGTSGSQETQYF. The CDR3 DNA sequence: TGCGCCAGCAGCTTGGGCGGGACTAGCGGGAGCCAAGAGACCCAGTACTTC.

This clonotype was counted many times. The J gene is TRBJ1-4, the V gene TRBV2; TRBD1 matches at 8 bases. With V trimmed by 7 bases and J by 6 bases, 1 base remained unmatched. Looked up from germline, CDR1 is SNHLY and CDR2 is FYNNEI. CDR3 length: 12 amino acids. The CDR3 reads CASKDRDEKLFF. The CDR3 nucleotides read TGTGCCAGCAAGGACAGGGATGAAAAACTGTTTTTT.

This clonotype appeared a few times. The rearrangement joins TRBV20-1 to TRBJ1-1; D is unclear. With 0 bases removed from V and 2 bases from J, the gap between germline ends came to 16 bases. CDR3 size: 16 residues. Germline CDR1 is DFQATT and CDR2 is SNEGSKA (reference sequence). CDR3 amino acids: CSARDQRKGSNTEAFF. CDR3 DNA sequence: TGCAGTGCTAGAGATCAAAGAAAAGGGTCCAACACTGAAGCTTTCTTT.

The V gene is TRBV4-1, the J gene TRBJ1-1; 8 bases align to TRBD1. Germline-derived CDR1 and CDR2 are MGHRA and YSYEKL. V shed 0 bases and J 7 bases; nucleotides not matched to a gene: 10. This CDR3 has 16 residues. The CDR3 region is CASSQEKRQGTIEAFF. In DNA, the CDR3 is TGCGCCAGCAGCCAAGAAAAGCGACAGGGGACGATTGAAGCTTTCTTT.

This clonotype was detected many times. The chain joins TRBV27 to TRBJ2-5; 8 bases match TRBD1. CDR3 size: 15 residues. V lost 5 bases to trimming and J lost 7 bases; unmatched junction nucleotides: 12. Germline V gives CDR1 MNHEY, CDR2 SMNVEV (reference sequence). The CDR3 loop reads CASSPGDRPEGTQYF. CDR3 in DNA: TGTGCCAGCAGTCCGGGGGACAGGCCGGAAGGGACCCAGTACTTC.

This clonotype showed up just a few times. Mismatch with germline at one junction end may stem from a read error. This chain links TRBV7-2 with TRBJ1-3, with D possibly being TRBD1 (6 bases). The length of the CDR3 is 16 residues. Germline CDR1 reads SGHTA; CDR2 reads FQGNSA. The CDR3 region has the DNA TGTGCCAGCGGCTTAGCAGGGCAGGGGACTGGAAACACCATATATTTT. Translating it yields CASGLAGQGTGNTIYF.

The chain uses TRBV9 and TRBJ2-7; 7 positions match TRBD1. The CDR3 runs to 16 residues. Trimming at V came to 0 bases and at J to 1 base, leaving 7 bases not matched to a gene. Germline V gives CDR1 SGDLS, CDR2 YYNGEE. CDR3 loop: CASSVEGTANSYEQYF. CDR3 DNA: TGTGCCAGCAGCGTAGAGGGGACAGCGAATTCCTACGAGCAGTACTTC.

The rearrangement joins TRBV9 to TRBJ1-1, with a possible D match to TRBD1 (5 bases). CDR3 length equals 14 residues. Trimming stripped 4 bases from V and 4 bases from J, with 14 bases between. Germline lookup yields CDR1 SGDLS and CDR2 YYNGEE. The CDR3, as DNA: TGTGCCAGCAGCATAGAAGGGGTGAGCACTGAAGCTTTCTTT. Its protein is CASSIEGVSTEAFF.

This clonotype was seen a handful of times. The CDR3 is CASSLIPEAGEEQYF. Written as DNA, the CDR3 is TGCGCCAGCAGCTTGATTCCCGAGGCAGGGGAAGAGCAGTACTTC. The V gene is TRBV5-1, the J gene TRBJ2-7; maybe TRBD1 (6 bases). Germline assignment: CDR1 SGHRS and CDR2 YFSETQ. V was cut by 1 base and J by 7 bases, with 18 bases left in between. This CDR3 region has 15 residues.

Many counts were recorded for this clonotype. V is TRBV20-1 and J is TRBJ1-3; no definite D call. The CDR3 is made up of 14 amino acids. Germline V lookup: CDR1 DFQATT, CDR2 SNEGSKA (reference sequence). V was shortened by 3 bases and J by 3 bases, with 12 bases between the two germline ends. The CDR3 sequence is CSARGADLGNTIYF. DNA for the CDR3: TGCAGTGCTAGGGGAGCAGACCTTGGAAACACCATATATTTT.

This clonotype was seen more than once but under ten times. The V and J genes are TRBV7-9 and TRBJ2-5; 8 bases agree with TRBD2. Germline CDR1 and CDR2: SEHNR and FQNEAQ (reference sequence). J was trimmed by 0 bases and V by 3 bases; bases with no gene match: 6. The CDR3 covers 16 residues. The CDR3 spells CASSLLAGTNQETQYF. CDR3 DNA sequence: TGTGCCAGCAGCTTGCTAGCGGGTACTAACCAAGAGACCCAGTACTTC.